This TCR beta chain originates from a study of identical twins. The study, taken as a whole, reports: High-abundance cord blood beta clonotypes had fewer insertions; memory repertoires showed none.

TCRdb reprocessed the 5' RACE reads with MiXCR, giving one entry per CDR3 protein. The data show approximately 690,000 distinct CDR3 sequences, 5.5% to 6.5% seen once. This clonotype occurred many times. Its antigen is not known. J was trimmed by 9 bases and V by 3 bases; bases with no gene match: 5. This CDR3 is 14 amino acids long. CDR1 is SNHLY, CDR2 FYNNEI, per germline. Sequenced: naive T cells sorted from blood. The V and J genes are TRBV2 and TRBJ2-1, with TRBD2 identical over 10 bases. The receptor was derived from a man aged 18 to 30 in good health. In nucleotides, the CDR3 is TGTGCCAGCAGTGAGTTTCCTAGCGGGGGTGAGCAGTTCTTC. Translation gives CASSEFPSGGEQFF.